This passage covers 3 T cell receptor beta chains from one sample sequenced in a study of control samples from healthy donors and cancer patients. TCRdb's table, derived via immunoSEQ multiplex PCR, lists solely in-frame clones and lacks some. The sample has around 130,000 clones, roughly 89% seen once. The source material was PBMCs. The receptors were gathered from a man aged 50 or older with head and neck cancer.

CDR3 region: CASSRPGLAGGTDTQYF. CDR3 coding DNA: TGTGCCAGCAGTCGTCCGGGACTAGCGGGGGGAACAGATACGCAGTATTTT. V gene TRBV14 combines with J gene TRBJ2-3; 15 nucleotides line up with TRBD2. Germline CDR1 and CDR2: SGHDN and FVKESK. This CDR3 region has 17 residues. V shed 6 bases, J shed 3 bases, and the junction held 7 bases outside the gene matches.

The chain is built from TRBV9 and TRBJ1-2, with 7 bases lining up with TRBD1. V shed 4 bases, J shed 4 bases, and the junction held 10 bases outside the gene matches. Per the germline V gene, CDR1 is SGDLS and CDR2 is YYNGEE. The CDR3 covers 15 residues. This CDR3 is CASSNTGAVGYGYTF. CDR3 in DNA: TGTGCCAGCAGCAACACAGGGGCGGTTGGCTATGGCTACACCTTC.

V is TRBV24-1 and J is TRBJ2-1; a weak D match, TRBD1 (6 bases). CDR3 length: 15 amino acids. CDR1 and CDR2 (germline): KGHDR, SFDVKD. The germline V and J ends were trimmed by 4 bases and 4 bases, with 13 bases remaining between them. The CDR3 sequence: CATSDPGTLYNEQFF. The CDR3 DNA reads TGTGCCACCAGTGACCCCGGGACACTGTACAATGAGCAGTTCTTC.